One sample yielded the 6 T cell receptor beta chains listed below, sequenced in a study of blood T cells in healthy people across ages. The second PCR ran about 6 to 12 cycles with a sample-barcoded 5' primer and J-beta primers. TCRdb reanalysed the 5' RACE reads using MiXCR and keeps one entry per CDR3 protein. The sample records about 1.6 million distinct CDR3 sequences, roughly 32% being singletons. Sequencing was performed on blood. These receptors came from a woman aged 25 to 39 in good health.

V gene TRBV3-1 combines with J gene TRBJ1-5; tentatively, D is TRBD1 (6 bases). The CDR3 runs 14 residues. The germline V gene has CDR1 LGHDT and CDR2 YNNKEL (reference sequence). The V end was cut by 1 base, the J end by 9 bases, with 13 bases between. For the CDR3, the DNA is TGTGCCAGCAGCCAAGGACAGGCTCACGGGCCCCAGCATTTT. This gives the protein CASSQGQAHGPQHF.

The sample holds a few counts of this clonotype. V and J are TRBV5-6 and TRBJ2-7, with D possibly matching TRBD2 (6 bases). Trimming pared 1 base from V and 9 bases from J, leaving 20 bases between. The CDR3 totals 15 residues. Looked up from germline, CDR1 is SGHDT and CDR2 is YYEEEE. CDR3: CASSLLRDSSRRQYF. CDR3 DNA sequence: TGTGCCAGCAGCTTGCTCCGGGACTCCTCTCGAAGGCAGTACTTC.

The V call is TRBV2, the J call TRBJ2-4; TRBD1 aligns across 7 bases. Trimming took 5 bases from V and 7 from J; bases not matched to a gene: 11. Germline CDR1 is SNHLY and CDR2 is FYNNEI. The CDR3 extends over 15 amino acids. The CDR3 nucleotides are TGTGCCAGCAGTACTGAATCCAGGGGGACGAACATTCAGTACTTC. Residues: CASSTESRGTNIQYF.

In this sample, this clonotype turned up a few times. V and J are TRBV20-1 and TRBJ2-3; 8 bases line up with TRBD2. V was pared by 0 bases and J by 4 bases, with 6 bases of the junction left unmatched. The V gene's germline CDR1 is DFQATT and CDR2 SNEGSKA (reference sequence). CDR3 size: 15 residues. The CDR3 protein is CSARERGAVSDTQYF. The CDR3 region has the DNA TGCAGTGCTAGAGAGCGGGGGGCTGTTTCAGATACGCAGTATTTT.

V gene TRBV29-1 combines with J gene TRBJ2-1; tentative D call: TRBD2 (6 bases). CDR1 is SQVTM, CDR2 ANQGSEA, per germline. The CDR3 runs 14 residues. V lost 3 bases to trimming and J lost 6 bases, with 15 bases between them. CDR3 in amino acids: CSVEGLAPFNEQFF. The CDR3 nucleotides are TGCAGCGTTGAGGGACTGGCCCCTTTCAATGAGCAGTTCTTC.

The chain links TRBV20-1 to TRBJ2-7, with a possible D match to TRBD2 (6 bases). V was pared by 0 bases and J by 1 base, with 13 bases between. Looked up from germline, CDR1 is DFQATT and CDR2 is SNEGSKA (reference sequence). This CDR3 spans 15 amino acids. The chain's CDR3 is CSARDMGGSSYEQYF. The CDR3 coding sequence is TGCAGTGCTAGAGATATGGGGGGTTCGTCCTACGAGCAGTACTTC.